The T cell receptor beta chain under discussion was sequenced for a study of CD8 T cells in ankylosing spondylitis (TCRdb year 2017). In the study overall: The study profiled T cell receptor beta repertoires in healthy donors and ankylosing spondylitis patients to find disease-linked TCR variants. The full study cohort was made up of over 20 ankylosing spondylitis patients and 108 healthy donors. Samples of peripheral blood were taken, and for ankylosing spondylitis patients, synovial fluid was collected as well.

The data were produced on an Illumina HiSeq 2500. TCR beta libraries were prepared by quantitative 5'-RACE with molecular barcodes. The original methods were these. A new computational method, built on a probabilistic model of VDJ rearrangement, was used to identify disease-linked TCR variants. TCRdb reworked the public reads: Q25 trimming with fastp, MiXCR clone assembly, productive beta chains retained. Entries are consolidated by CDR3 protein sequence, retaining the most common genes and DNA. The V and J calls were not made by the authors but by TCRdb's processing. In all, the sample holds 300,000 to 400,000 distinct CDR3 sequences, and roughly 14% of those were seen once. Approximately 0.99% of the sample is taken by the ten largest. Overall study results and their limits: A TCR beta motif of several highly homologous amino acid variants appeared characteristic of blood from ankylosing spondylitis patients. Some TCR beta motif variants had previously been reported in synovial fluid and blood of reactive arthritis patients, which suggested common disease-initiation mechanisms. According to the report, matched synovial fluid samples from ankylosing spondylitis patients were significantly enriched for the disease-linked clones. A CD8+ phenotype was shown by the disease-linked clones, which were found at relatively low frequencies in peripheral blood.

This clonotype was recorded many times. This receptor's antigen is unknown. No quality values exist for individual bases; no much larger clone is one base distant. Here V drops 5 bases and J drops 4 bases, and the junction holds 5 bases not matched to any gene. CDR3 length: 14 amino acids, cysteine to phenylalanine. Only CDR3 DNA remains: 42 bases, in frame from the first base. CDR1 MNHEY and CDR2 SVGAGI were looked up in the germline V gene. The sequence came from a male donor with ankylosing spondylitis or in good health (not recorded which). The sample consisted of blood, either unsorted or a sorted T cell fraction (not recorded which). The chain uses TRBV6-5 and TRBJ2-3, with TRBD1 identical over 8 junction bases. The DNA reads as follows: TGTGCCAGCAGTCTACAGGGGGTGCCAGATACGCAGTATTTT. Translated, this gives CASSLQGVPDTQYF.